This T cell receptor (beta chain) originates from a study of cytomegalovirus exposure and HLA in healthy donors. PCR employed 60 Vbeta and 13 Jbeta primers. Generated by immunoSEQ multiplex PCR, the TCRdb table keeps only in-frame clones and is missing some. This sample has 140,000 to 150,000 clones; 75% occur once, and the top ten carry 6% to 8.5%. Notes on this clone: What it binds is unknown.

Study observations and caveats: In vitro work confirmed that a few CMV-associated chains recognize CMV antigens. A likely sequencing artifact accounted for one observed cluster of highly shared sequence variants.

Donors in the study were healthy people who gave bone marrow. The TCR sequence derives from a young man in good health and CMV-seronegative. The specimen sequenced was PBMCs.

The CDR3 is CASSPHYSSANYGYTF. Written as DNA, the CDR3 is TGTGCCAGTAGTCCTCATTACAGCTCAGCTAACTATGGCTACACCTTC. This sequence joins TRBV19 and TRBJ1-2; D uncertain. Germline lookup yields CDR1 LNHDA and CDR2 SQIVND (reference sequence). There are 16 residues in the CDR3. Trimming stripped 5 bases from V and 0 bases from J, with 16 bases between.